Presented here are 11 T cell receptor beta chains from one specimen sequenced in a study of beta chain features in type 1 diabetes. The entirety of the isolated RNA underwent reverse transcription, so expressed TCRB transcripts were sequenced. Data came from immunoSEQ multiplex PCR; TCRdb stores just in-frame clones and leaves some out. This sample has around 320,000 clones, with around 13% found just once. The sequenced material came from central memory CD4+ T cells from blood. The receptors here all came from a man aged 25 to 45 in good health.

This chain connects TRBV27 to TRBJ2-4; no clear D gene. Trimming removed 9 bases from V and 0 bases from J, with 9 bases in between. The CDR3 extends over 13 amino acids. CDR1 and CDR2 (germline): MNHEY, SMNVEV (reference sequence). The CDR3 protein is CASTRVAKNIQYF. The CDR3 DNA reads as TGTGCCAGTACCCGAGTAGCCAAAAACATTCAGTACTTC.

This clone was recorded once. The rearrangement links TRBV19 to TRBJ2-1; 8 bases fit TRBD2. Trimming at V came to 3 bases and at J to 7 bases, leaving 17 bases not matched to a gene. The CDR3 totals 18 residues. Germline values: CDR1 LNHDA, CDR2 SQIVND (reference sequence). DNA of the CDR3: TGTGCCAGTAGTATCGGCTGGCGGGGGGCGCGTGTTTTTAATGAGCAGTTCTTC. Amino acids: CASSIGWRGARVFNEQFF.

The table lists this clone with many counts. The chain joins TRBV6-5 to TRBJ2-3, with D possibly being TRBD2 (5 bases). This CDR3 spans 15 amino acids. In germline, CDR1 is MNHEY, CDR2 SVGAGI. V lost 6 bases and J lost 2, with 15 bases in between. CDR3 coding DNA: TGTGCCAGCAGGGCAGGAGGACCGATCACAGATACGCAGTATTTT. It yields the protein CASRAGGPITDTQYF.

The genes are TRBV30 and TRBJ2-1; D could derive from TRBD1 or TRBD2 (5 bases each). Trimming left V 8 bases short and J 9 bases short, with 26 bases between. The CDR3 runs to 15 residues. CDR1 is GTSNPN and CDR2 is SVGIG in the germline V gene (reference sequence). CDR3: CASSSTRTRGTEQFF. The CDR3 coding sequence is TGTGCCAGCAGCTCGACGAGGACCCGGGGCACTGAGCAGTTCTTC.

The CDR3 DNA is TGTGCCAGCAGCTTGGTCGGGGTCATTAACACTGAAGCTTTCTTT. Its protein product is CASSLVGVINTEAFF. J is TRBJ1-1 and V is TRBV5-6; D ambiguous. CDR3 length equals 15 residues. CDR1 is SGHDT and CDR2 is YYEEEE in the germline V gene. V was shortened by 0 bases and J by 2 bases, with 11 bases between the two germline ends.

The CDR3 loop is CASSTGQLSKSPYNEQFF. For the CDR3, the DNA is TGTGCCAGCAGCACGGGACAGCTAAGCAAAAGTCCCTACAATGAGCAGTTCTTC. This chain joins TRBV9 and TRBJ2-1; 7 bases align to TRBD1. The CDR3 totals 18 residues. Per the germline V gene, CDR1 is SGDLS and CDR2 is YYNGEE. V dropped 4 bases and J dropped 2; count of bases not matched to a gene: 15. Variable domain in full (rest from reference TRBV9 and TRBJ2-1): DSGVTQTPKHLITATGQRVTLRCSPRSGDLSVYWYQQSLDQGLQFLIQYYNGEERAKGNILERFSAQQFPDLHSELNLSSLELGDSALYFCASSTGQLSKSPYNEQFFGPGTRLTVL.

This clone was seen a few times. The chain carries TRBV19 and TRBJ2-1; 7 nucleotides match TRBD2. V lost 8 bases and J lost 2; bases outside the gene matches: 12. CDR1 is LNHDA and CDR2 is SQIVND in the germline V gene (reference sequence). The CDR3 covers 16 residues. The CDR3 loop reads CASAQKGGRTYNEQFF. CDR3 bases: TGTGCCAGTGCCCAAAAGGGAGGGCGCACCTACAATGAGCAGTTCTTC.

The V gene is TRBV10-2, the J gene TRBJ2-7, with 8 bases lining up with TRBD2. Germline CDR1 reads WSHSY; CDR2 reads SAAADI. This CDR3 region has 15 residues. After removal of 8 bases from V and 3 bases from J, the junction contained 12 bases not matched to a gene. The CDR3 coding sequence is TGCGCCAGCTCCCTCGCATTGGCGGGGGGCTACGAGCAGTACTTC. Translating it yields CASSLALAGGYEQYF.

This chain links TRBV7-3 with TRBJ2-3; no definite D call. This CDR3 contains 13 residues. Germline CDR1 SGHTA, CDR2 FQGTGA. V was shortened by 3 bases and J by 2 bases, with 6 bases between the two germline ends. CDR3 amino acids: CASSFANTDTQYF. The DNA of the CDR3 is TGTGCCAGCAGCTTTGCCAACACAGATACGCAGTATTTT.

A few counts support this clone. In the same sample, other DNA sequences code for this CDR3. The chain is built from TRBV6-5 and TRBJ1-1; D uncertain. In germline, CDR1 is MNHEY, CDR2 SVGAGI. V lost 6 bases to trimming and J lost 1 base, with 6 bases between them. CDR3 length: 12 amino acids. In DNA, the CDR3 is TGTGCCAGCAGCGGGAGGAACACTGAAGCTTTCTTT. This codes for CASSGRNTEAFF.

The chain combines TRBV7-2 with TRBJ1-4; 9 bases fit TRBD1. CDR1 and CDR2 from the germline V gene are SGHTA and FQGNSA. The CDR3 is made up of 15 amino acids. The trim removed 0 bases at V and 5 bases at J, leaving 1 base unmatched. The CDR3 here is CASSLAGTGNEKLFF. Here the CDR3 DNA reads TGTGCCAGCAGCTTAGCCGGGACAGGGAATGAAAAACTGTTTTTT.